This T cell receptor beta chain was sequenced in a study of blood T cells in healthy people across ages. General study findings and limits: Shifts in expanded clonotypes may have been confounded by donor CMV status, which was unknown. Versus aged donors, long-lived donors had higher diversity and more naive CD4+ cells. The authors considered diversity estimates from one million T cells to be underestimates.

In each sample, at least 6.5 million PBMCs were isolated. This clonotype was seen only once. Its antigen is unidentified. Then a second PCR, running roughly 7 to 11 cycles, was carried out with a sample-barcoded 5' primer and a J-beta primer mix. MiXCR was run by TCRdb on the 5' RACE reads, yielding one entry per CDR3 protein. This repertoire shows fewer than 950,000 distinct CDR3 sequences, roughly 53% found once; its top ten account for around 40%. The sequenced material came from blood. The TCR comes from an elderly man in good health.

CDR3 loop: CAISPSTGEKLNYGYTF. As DNA, the CDR3 is TGTGCCATCAGCCCATCCACAGGGGAAAAGCTTAACTATGGCTACACCTTC. The V gene is TRBV10-3, the J gene TRBJ1-2; 7 bases are a match to TRBD1. Trimming removed 6 bases from V and 1 base from J; junction bases left unmatched: 14. The CDR3 has 17 amino acids. CDR1 ENHRY and CDR2 SYGVKD come from the germline V gene.